Listed below are T cell receptor beta chains from one sample, sequenced in a study of T-cell memory formation after mild COVID-19. MiXCR, applied by TCRdb to the 5' RACE reads, yields one record per CDR3 protein. The table includes around 510,000 distinct CDR3 sequences, roughly 22% detected once. The sample consisted of PBMCs or a T cell subset sorted from them (not recorded which). Every receptor here comes from an adult woman who had mild COVID-19 (a few samples of this study predate the infection). Cell type and time point are not known. Each CDR3 is given with its conserved first and last residue. D genes are given only for firm matches. Not all rows give a size; the values are once, few, many and, for expanded clones, a class.

d_call,clone_size,v_call,j_call,cdr3_nt,cdr3_aa
TRBD2,few,TRBV12-3/TRBV12-4,TRBJ2-5,TGTGCCAGCAGTAGAGCTAGCGGGGGTAGAGAGACCCAGTACTTC,CASSRASGGRETQYF
-,few,TRBV7-6,TRBJ2-2,TGTGCCAGCAGCTTAGCGCTGGCAGGGCGTACCGGGGAGCTGTTTTTT,CASSLALAGRTGELFF
TRBD1,few,TRBV20-1,TRBJ1-1,TGCAGTGCTAGAGCCCCACAGGGGGGAAAGAACACTGAAGCTTTCTTT,CSARAPQGGKNTEAFF
-,few,TRBV5-5,TRBJ1-1,TGTGCCAGCAGCTTTGGGTATGAGGGGATCACTGAAGCTTTCTTT,CASSFGYEGITEAFF
TRBD2,few,TRBV5-1,TRBJ2-7,TGCGCCAGCAGCCAATCTCTCCGCGGGGGCGAGCAGTACTTC,CASSQSLRGGEQYF
TRBD2,-,TRBV20-1,TRBJ2-7,TGCAGTGCTAAACTAGCGGGAGTCAGGGGTTACGAGCAGTACTTC,CSAKLAGVRGYEQYF
TRBD1,many,TRBV19,TRBJ1-1,TGTGCCAGCAGCATAGGGACAGGGAACACTGAAGCTTTCTTT,CASSIGTGNTEAFF
TRBD1,few,TRBV4-1,TRBJ2-7,TGCGCCAGCAGCCAAGGTAGGGACAGCTCCTACGAGCAGTACTTC,CASSQGRDSSYEQYF
-,few,TRBV6-2/TRBV6-3,TRBJ2-3,TGTGCCAGCAGTTACTCGTATCGACAGCCCCCTCGGGATACGCAGTATTTT,CASSYSYRQPPRDTQYF
TRBD1,-,TRBV18,TRBJ2-7,TGTGCCAGCTCACCACAGCGACAGGGGGCGAAAGAGCAGTACTTC,CASSPQRQGAKEQYF
TRBD2,-,TRBV13,TRBJ2-5,TGTGCCAGCAGCTTAGGTCGGCTAGCGGGAGGAGAGACCCAGTACTTC,CASSLGRLAGGETQYF
-,-,TRBV20-1,TRBJ2-1,TGCAGTGCTGGGAAGGGGGGGATTCACAATGAGCAGTTCTTC,CSAGKGGIHNEQFF
-,-,TRBV6-5,TRBJ2-1,TGTGCCAGCACCGACTGGGGTGAGGTGCAGTTCTTC,CASTDWGEVQFF
TRBD2,few,TRBV20-1,TRBJ2-5,TGCAGTGCTAGGGAGACTAGCGGGGGGGCGCAGGAGACCCAGTACTTC,CSARETSGGAQETQYF
TRBD2,-,TRBV30,TRBJ2-7,TGTGCCTGGAGTGGCCAGCGGGGCTCCTACGAGCAGTACTTC,CAWSGQRGSYEQYF
-,-,TRBV5-1,TRBJ1-2,TGCGCCAGCAGCTTGGGGGTCCAGGGGTTTCATGGCTACACCTTC,CASSLGVQGFHGYTF
-,few,TRBV10-2,TRBJ2-6,TGCGCCAGCAGTGGGATCTCTGGGGCCAACGTCCTGACTTTC,CASSGISGANVLTF
TRBD2,few,TRBV7-3,TRBJ2-2,TGTGCCAGCAGCCTCCTACCCGGAAGGCGGGGGGCGAGTTCGAACACCGGGGAGCTGTTTTTT,CASSLLPGRRGASSNTGELFF
TRBD2,few,TRBV11-2,TRBJ2-7,TGTGCCAGCAGCAATAGCGGGAGTTACGAGCAGTACTTC,CASSNSGSYEQYF
-,-,TRBV12-3/TRBV12-4,TRBJ1-6,TGTGCCAGTCAGGGGAGCTCCTATAATTCACCCCTCCACTTT,CASQGSSYNSPLHF
-,few,TRBV7-9,TRBJ2-5,TGTGCCAGCAGCCTAGGGTCCGGGACTCTCCAAGAGACCCAGTACTTC,CASSLGSGTLQETQYF
-,-,TRBV7-9,TRBJ1-6,TGTGCCAGCAGCTTAGTCGGGCCCGGGGGTAATTCACCCCTCCACTTT,CASSLVGPGGNSPLHF
-,-,TRBV5-1,TRBJ2-7,TGCGCCAGCAGCTTTGAAGGAAGTTACGAGCAGTACTTC,CASSFEGSYEQYF
TRBD2,-,TRBV4-2,TRBJ2-3,TGTGCCAGCAGCCATAGCTCAGCGGGGGGCGCAGATACGCAGTATTTT,CASSHSSAGGADTQYF
-,few,TRBV7-3,TRBJ2-2,TGTGCCAGCAGTCGGATCGGGGGCGGCACCGGGGAGCTGTTTTTT,CASSRIGGGTGELFF
-,-,TRBV7-2,TRBJ2-2,TGTGCCAGCAGGCATGAGAACACCGGGGAGCTGTTTTTT,CASRHENTGELFF
TRBD2,-,TRBV12-3/TRBV12-4,TRBJ2-1,TGTGCCAGCAGCCGTCGTAATAGCGGGGGGGCCTACTACAATGAGCAGTTCTTC,CASSRRNSGGAYYNEQFF
TRBD1,-,TRBV10-3,TRBJ1-2,TGTGCCAGAGGGGACAGGCACTATGGCTACACCTTC,CARGDRHYGYTF
-,many,TRBV27,TRBJ1-6,TGTGCCAGCAGCCCCTGGAGCTCCTATAATTCACCCCTCCACTTT,CASSPWSSYNSPLHF
TRBD1,-,TRBV5-1,TRBJ1-2,TGCGCCAGCAGCCCGGACAGGGGGATGACTAACTATGGCTACACCTTC,CASSPDRGMTNYGYTF
-,few,TRBV27,TRBJ1-1,TGTGCCAGCAGTTTTACAACGAACACTGAAGCTTTCTTT,CASSFTTNTEAFF
TRBD1,many,TRBV7-7,TRBJ2-3,TGTGCCAGCAGCCCGGGACAGGGGCCAGATACGCAGTATTTT,CASSPGQGPDTQYF
TRBD1,-,TRBV30,TRBJ2-1,TGTGCCTGGAGTACAACACAGGGGCCGATATACAATGAGCAGTTCTTC,CAWSTTQGPIYNEQFF
-,few,TRBV4-3,TRBJ1-1,TGCGCCAGCAGCCAAGACTCCCTCGGAGGGCGTGGGACTGAAGCTTTCTTT,CASSQDSLGGRGTEAFF